The 20 T cell receptor beta chains given below trace back to one sample, sequenced in a study of blood T cell repertoires in COVID-19. TCRdb's copy holds only in-frame clones and misses some; the assay was immunoSEQ multiplex PCR. The table lists a few hundred thousand clones, about 90% of them singletons. Sequenced material: peripheral blood. The origin of the receptors is a man aged 18 to 30 who had recovered from COVID-19.

The rearrangement links TRBV6-5 to TRBJ2-7; TRBD2 agrees at 11 bases. The CDR3 extends over 15 amino acids. V was clipped by 6 bases and J by 2 bases; unmatched bases: 6. Germline values: CDR1 MNHEY, CDR2 SVGAGI. The CDR3 loop is CASRITSGGTYEQYF. The CDR3 nucleotides are TGTGCCAGCAGAATCACTAGCGGGGGTACCTACGAGCAGTACTTC.

V and J are TRBV2 and TRBJ2-7, with 7 bases matching TRBD1. CDR3 length equals 14 residues. Germline V gene lookup returns CDR1 SNHLY and CDR2 FYNNEI. With V trimmed by 3 bases and J by 1 base, 3 bases remained unmatched. DNA for the CDR3: TGTGCCAGCAGTGAGATGGGACAGTCCTACGAGCAGTACTTC. It yields the protein CASSEMGQSYEQYF. Based on the CDR3 plus reference TRBV2 and TRBJ2-7, the full variable domain is EPEVTQTPSHQVTQMGQEVILRCVPISNHLYFYWYRQILGQKVEFLVSFYNNEISEKSEIFDDQFSVERPDGSNFTLKIRSTKLEDSAMYFCASSEMGQSYEQYFGPGTRLTVT.

The rearrangement links TRBV25-1 to TRBJ1-2; the D is unclear. From germline, CDR1 is MGHDK and CDR2 SYGVNS. The CDR3 spans 13 residues. Trimming removed 3 bases from V and 4 bases from J, with 9 bases in between. The CDR3 DNA reads as TGTGCCAGCAGTGAGGGCCAGGCCTATGGCTACACCTTC. It translates to CASSEGQAYGYTF.

This chain links TRBV3-1 (or the pseudogene TRBV3-2) with TRBJ2-2; tentatively, D is TRBD2 (6 bases). Germline lookup yields CDR1 LGHDT and CDR2 YNNKEL (reference sequence). The CDR3 has 19 amino acids. V lost 1 base and J 2 bases, leaving 20 bases between the germline ends. CDR3 nucleotide sequence: TGTGCCAGCAGCCAAGCCGCCGCCGGGACTCCCCATAACACCGGGGAGCTGTTTTTT. Translation: CASSQAAAGTPHNTGELFF.

The rearrangement uses TRBV7-3 and TRBJ2-3; TRBD2 is a possible D gene (5 bases). Germline assignment: CDR1 SGHTA and CDR2 FQGTGA. Trimming left V 5 bases short and J 1 base short, with 7 bases between. This CDR3 region has 13 residues. Here the CDR3 reads CASSPGGTDTQYF. DNA of the CDR3: TGTGCCAGCAGCCCCGGGGGCACAGATACGCAGTATTTT.

The chain has TRBV14 and TRBJ1-1; D remains ambiguous. Germline CDR1 and CDR2: SGHDN and FVKESK. V lost 3 bases and J 7 bases, leaving 9 bases between the germline ends. The CDR3 contains 12 residues. The DNA of the CDR3 is TGTGCCAGCAGCCAGTATCCGGGTGAAGCTTTCTTT. Protein product: CASSQYPGEAFF.

This sequence joins TRBV12-3 or TRBV12-4 and TRBJ1-2; possibly TRBD1 for D (5 bases). Trimming took off 5 bases at V and 0 bases at J, with 7 bases between the two ends. This CDR3 comprises 13 residues. CDR3 DNA: TGTGCCAGCAGTGCAGGGACTAACTATGGCTACACCTTC. Its protein product is CASSAGTNYGYTF.

The chain's CDR3 is CASSEGQGKAFF. CDR3 in DNA: TGTGCCAGCAGTGAGGGACAGGGTAAAGCTTTCTTT. V gene TRBV25-1 combines with J gene TRBJ1-1; 9 bases are shared with TRBD1. CDR1 is MGHDK, CDR2 SYGVNS, per germline. Trimming cost V 3 bases and J 9 bases; bases outside gene matches: 2. This CDR3 has 12 amino acids.

The chain is built from TRBV2 and TRBJ2-6; a weak D match, TRBD2 (7 bases). The V end lost 8 bases, the J end lost 4 bases, and 36 bases lay between the germline ends. The CDR3 is 22 amino acids. Germline values: CDR1 SNHLY, CDR2 FYNNEI. CDR3 nucleotides: TGTGCCAGCGGGGGGGCAGGAGTTTACGGTATGGTGGGAGAGTCAGGGGCCAACGTCCTGACTTTC. It encodes CASGGAGVYGMVGESGANVLTF.

In nucleotides, the CDR3 is TGTGCCAGCAGCCCGGCCGGGACAGGGGAAGCGGATGAAGCTTTCTTT. As protein: CASSPAGTGEADEAFF. V and J are TRBV5-4 and TRBJ1-1; 10 nucleotides agree with TRBD1. CDR3 length: 16 residues. Germline CDR1 and CDR2: SGHNT and YYREEE (reference sequence). V lost 4 bases to trimming and J lost 7 bases; unmatched junction nucleotides: 13.

V usage is TRBV19 and J usage is TRBJ1-2; 10 bases match TRBD1. The germline gives CDR1 LNHDA, CDR2 SQIVND (reference sequence). The ends lost 7 bases at V and 7 bases at J; junction bases unmatched: 12. The CDR3 contains 15 residues. As DNA, the CDR3 is TGTGCCAGTACAATGGGCGACAGGGGGCGAGGTGGCTACACCTTC. Protein product: CASTMGDRGRGGYTF.

The genes are TRBV7-2 and TRBJ2-7; TRBD1 aligns across 8 bases. Germline V gene data show CDR1 as SGHTA and CDR2 as FQGNSA. The CDR3 runs 16 residues. V was clipped by 1 base and J by 1 base; unmatched bases: 6. CDR3 sequence: CASSLGIQGASYEQYF. The CDR3 nucleotides are TGTGCCAGCAGCTTAGGGATCCAGGGGGCGTCCTACGAGCAGTACTTC.

This clone appeared a few times. The chain carries TRBV4-2 and TRBJ2-1; the match to TRBD1 covers 8 bases. Trimming removed 5 bases from V and 1 base from J; junction bases left unmatched: 4. Germline CDR1 and CDR2: LGHNA and YNFKEQ. The CDR3 is made up of 15 amino acids. In DNA form, the CDR3 reads TGTGCCAGCAGCATGGACAGGGCATCCTACAATGAGCAGTTCTTC. It is translated as CASSMDRASYNEQFF.

The chain uses TRBV18 and TRBJ2-2, with TRBD1 matching over 8 bases. The V gene's germline CDR1 is KGHSH and CDR2 LQKENI. Unmatched junction bases numbered 3, after V lost 3 bases and J lost 6 bases. CDR3 length: 14 residues. The CDR3 DNA follows: TGTGCCAGCTCACCTCAGACAGGGGCCGGGGAGCTGTTTTTT. Translation gives CASSPQTGAGELFF.

The sample holds one count of this clone. This chain links TRBV10-3 with TRBJ2-1, with 9 bases fitting TRBD2. Looked up from germline, CDR1 is ENHRY and CDR2 is SYGVKD. V shed 3 bases, J shed 2 bases, and the junction held 2 bases outside the gene matches. The CDR3 has 15 amino acids. CDR3 residues: CAISDSGGPYNEQFF. The CDR3 DNA is TGTGCCATCAGTGATAGCGGGGGCCCCTACAATGAGCAGTTCTTC.

CDR3 nucleotides: TGTGCCATCAGCCCCGACAGTGACACCGGGGAGCTGTTTTTT. This sequence encodes CAISPDSDTGELFF. V usage is TRBV10-3 and J usage is TRBJ2-2; D is perhaps TRBD1 (5 bases). CDR1 is ENHRY, CDR2 SYGVKD, per germline. Trimming left V 6 bases short and J 3 bases short, with 11 bases between. The CDR3 sequence is 14 residues long.

The chain joins TRBV6-5 to TRBJ1-1, with TRBD1 as a possible D gene (6 bases). Germline V CDR1 and CDR2: MNHEY, SVGAGI. The CDR3 runs 14 residues. Trimming removed 2 bases at V and 1 base at J, with 8 bases between. The CDR3 sequence: CASSYADRNTEAFF. In DNA, the CDR3 is TGTGCCAGCAGTTACGCGGACAGGAACACTGAAGCTTTCTTT.

The rearrangement links TRBV6-5 to TRBJ2-7; the match to TRBD1 covers 9 bases. Germline-derived CDR1 and CDR2 are MNHEY and SVGAGI. The V and J ends lost 0 bases and 5 bases, in that order; junction bases with no gene match: 5. The CDR3 loop spans 15 amino acids. CDR3 sequence reads: CASSYSMGQGNEQYF. The CDR3 coding sequence is TGTGCCAGCAGTTACTCTATGGGACAGGGAAACGAGCAGTACTTC.

This clone appeared a few times. The chain has TRBV27 and TRBJ1-6; the match to TRBD1 covers 7 bases. The CDR3 spans 14 residues. Germline loops: CDR1 MNHEY, CDR2 SMNVEV (reference sequence). Trimming at V came to 6 bases and at J to 7 bases, leaving 6 bases not matched to a gene. The CDR3 here is CASSNRGGNSPLHF. CDR3 nucleotides: TGTGCCAGCAGCAACAGGGGTGGAAATTCACCCCTCCACTTT.

CDR3 in amino acids: CARAAGSPDRETYEQYF. CDR3 bases: TGTGCCAGGGCTGCTGGGAGTCCGGACAGGGAGACCTACGAGCAGTACTTC. The chain combines TRBV6-4 with TRBJ2-7, with 8 bases fitting TRBD1. The CDR3 runs 17 residues. With V trimmed by 9 bases and J by 2 bases, 18 bases remained unmatched. Looked up from germline, CDR1 is MRHNA and CDR2 is SNTAGT.